Each of the 30 T cell receptor beta chains below was sequenced from the same sample in a study of vaccination and CD4 T cells after COVID-19. Cultured CD4+ T cells had their DNA profiled by the Oncomine TCR Beta short-read assay. Each CDR3 protein is one row after TCRdb ran MiXCR on the PCR reads. The data hold approximately 3,300 distinct CDR3 sequences, with about 23% observed a single time. Treatment meaning: roughly 10-day PBMC culture with coronavirus spike peptide pools or control peptides (ViraFEST assay). Their cognate antigens are unknown. The input for sequencing was CD4+ T cells from blood, cultured in vitro, taken after SARS-CoV-2 vaccination. Every receptor here comes from a human donor who had recovered from COVID-19.

The J gene is TRBJ1-5, the V gene TRBV7-9, with TRBD1 as a possible D gene (5 bases). Per germline, CDR1 SEHNR and CDR2 FQNEAQ (reference sequence). The CDR3 sequence is 15 residues long. The V gene lost 5 bases and the J gene lost 1 base, with 12 bases spanning the gap. This chain's CDR3 is CASSLEGPSNQPQHF. Written as DNA, the CDR3 is TGTGCCAGCAGCCTAGAGGGGCCGAGCAATCAGCCCCAGCATTTT.

V gene TRBV10-1 combines with J gene TRBJ2-7; 9 bases fit TRBD2. The CDR3 consists of 15 residues. Per the germline V gene, CDR1 is WNHNN and CDR2 is SYGVQD (reference sequence). J lost 2 bases, V lost 3 bases, and 5 bases had no gene match. The CDR3 spells CASSDPSSGAYEQYF. Here the CDR3 DNA reads TGCGCCAGCAGTGACCCTTCTAGCGGGGCCTACGAGCAGTACTTC.

This clonotype is large in the sample. DNA of the CDR3: TGTGCCAGCGGCCGGACTGAAGCTTTCTTT. Protein sequence: CASGRTEAFF. The V call is TRBV6-1, the J call TRBJ1-1; D call uncertain. V lost 8 bases and J 5 bases, leaving 6 bases between the germline ends. Germline CDR1 reads MNHNS; CDR2 reads SASEGT. The CDR3 extends over 10 amino acids.

Within the sample, this clonotype is medium-sized. This rearrangement joins TRBV7-9 to TRBJ2-3; D ambiguous. The CDR3 covers 16 residues. V shed 1 base and J shed 7 bases, with 18 bases lying between them. Germline V gene sequence: CDR1 SEHNR, CDR2 FQNEAQ (reference sequence). CDR3 amino acids: CASSLGYTDISNTQYF. CDR3 DNA: TGTGCCAGCAGCTTAGGATACACCGACATCTCAAATACGCAGTATTTT.

This clonotype is deemed large (0.1 to 1%). The rearrangement joins TRBV6-1 to TRBJ2-7; D possibly corresponds to TRBD2 (6 bases). This CDR3 contains 12 residues. Germline V gives CDR1 MNHNS, CDR2 SASEGT. Trimming shortened V by 8 bases and J by 2 bases, and 10 bases separated the two germline ends. In DNA form, the CDR3 reads TGTGCCAGCCGCCGGGGGACCTACGAGCAGTACTTC. Protein product: CASRRGTYEQYF.

This clonotype was counted only a few times. This chain joins TRBV20-1 and TRBJ1-6, with a tentative D call TRBD1 (6 bases). V was shortened by 3 bases and J by 7 bases, with 13 bases between the two germline ends. The germline CDR1 and CDR2 sequences are DFQATT and SNEGSKA (reference sequence). The CDR3 covers 14 residues. The DNA of the CDR3 is TGCAGTGCTAGGGAGACAGGTTCAAATTCACCCCTCCACTTT. Translated, it gives CSARETGSNSPLHF.

The chain is built from TRBV6-4 and TRBJ1-3; no clear D gene. Trimming stripped 3 bases from V and 9 bases from J, with 9 bases between. Germline loops: CDR1 MRHNA, CDR2 SNTAGT. There are 12 residues in the CDR3. Here the CDR3 reads CASSEGRATIYF. As DNA, the CDR3 is TGTGCCAGCAGTGAAGGGAGGGCCACCATATATTTT.

In this sample, this clonotype turned up a few times. The V gene is TRBV27, the J gene TRBJ2-5; a possible D gene is TRBD1 (6 bases). V dropped 3 bases and J dropped 5 bases, with 19 bases sitting between them. The CDR3 runs to 16 residues. Germline CDR1 MNHEY, CDR2 SMNVEV (reference sequence). In nucleotides, the CDR3 is TGTGCCAGCAGTTTCAGGGGCTCGTCTGGTAAGGAGACCCAGTACTTC. It translates to CASSFRGSSGKETQYF.

This clonotype was observed a few times. The DNA of the CDR3 is TGCGCCAGCTTTGGACAGGGAAGTAGGCAGTACTTC. Translated, it gives CASFGQGSRQYF. The rearrangement joins TRBV10-1 to TRBJ2-7; 8 bases match TRBD1. Germline V gives CDR1 WNHNN, CDR2 SYGVQD (reference sequence). V dropped 8 bases and J dropped 9; count of bases not matched to a gene: 9. This CDR3 has 12 amino acids.

The rearrangement links TRBV4-1 to TRBJ1-5; D is uncertain. Germline V gene sequence: CDR1 MGHRA, CDR2 YSYEKL. The V end was cut by 3 bases, the J end by 11 bases, with 11 bases between. This CDR3 has 12 amino acids. CDR3 residues: CASSQINVTQHF. CDR3 in DNA: TGCGCCAGCAGCCAGATCAACGTAACCCAGCATTTT.

This clonotype qualifies as large. The CDR3: CASSPGQGYGYTF. For the CDR3, the DNA is TGTGCCAGCAGCCCGGGACAGGGTTATGGCTACACCTTC. This chain joins TRBV11-3 and TRBJ1-2; 9 positions match TRBD1. The CDR3 length is 13 residues. Looked up from germline, CDR1 is SGHNT and CDR2 is YENEEA. The V gene end was trimmed by 5 bases and the J gene end by 5 bases; junction bases not matched to a gene: 3.

This sequence joins TRBV7-6 and TRBJ2-1; 11 positions match TRBD2. This CDR3 has 16 residues. CDR1 is SGHVS and CDR2 is FNYEAQ in the germline V gene. Germline trimming cut 5 bases from V and 13 bases from J; bases unmatched to any gene: 16. The CDR3 reads CASSEQASGGLRKQFF. The DNA for the CDR3 is TGTGCCAGCAGCGAACAAGCTAGCGGGGGGCTAAGAAAACAGTTCTTC.

V and J are TRBV29-1 and TRBJ1-1; 8 nucleotides agree with TRBD1. CDR1 is SQVTM and CDR2 is ANQGSEA in the germline V gene. V trimming: 6 bases; J trimming: 0 bases; junction bases outside the gene matches: 3. The CDR3 consists of 13 residues. The CDR3 region is CSVDRALNTEAFF. Written as DNA, the CDR3 is TGCAGCGTGGACAGGGCCCTGAACACTGAAGCTTTCTTT.

By sample fraction, this clonotype is large (0.1 to 1%). The rearrangement joins TRBV20-1 to TRBJ2-3; 8 bases line up with TRBD2. This CDR3 comprises 16 residues. V shed 6 bases, J shed 3 bases, and the junction held 14 bases outside the gene matches. Germline CDR1 reads DFQATT; CDR2 reads SNEGSKA (reference sequence). CDR3: CSATNRGGRGTDTQYF. The DNA for the CDR3 is TGCAGTGCCACAAACCGGGGGGGCCGGGGAACAGATACGCAGTATTTT.

The CDR3 DNA follows: TGCAGTGCTAGGGTAGCGGGGGGGCGCAGGGGCACAGATACGCAGTATTTT. Protein sequence: CSARVAGGRRGTDTQYF. J is TRBJ2-3 and V is TRBV20-1, with 11 bases identical to TRBD2. The CDR3 extends over 17 amino acids. The germline gives CDR1 DFQATT, CDR2 SNEGSKA (reference sequence). V was clipped by 3 bases and J by 1 base; unmatched bases: 9.

The chain couples TRBV4-1 to TRBJ1-1; no definite D call. Trimming shortened V by 8 bases and J by 0 bases, and 10 bases separated the two germline ends. Germline lookup yields CDR1 MGHRA and CDR2 YSYEKL. The CDR3 runs to 13 residues. The CDR3 DNA reads TGCGCCAGCCAGACCCTAATGAACACTGAAGCTTTCTTT. Protein product: CASQTLMNTEAFF.

This clonotype occurred a few times. V gene TRBV27 combines with J gene TRBJ2-7; tentatively, D is TRBD2 (6 bases). This CDR3 contains 16 residues. Germline CDR1 is MNHEY and CDR2 is SMNVEV (reference sequence). V was cut by 6 bases and J by 5 bases, with 23 bases left in between. CDR3 DNA sequence: TGTGCCAGCAGCCTTCGGGGGACTTCCCGGGGAAACGAGCAGTACTTC. As protein: CASSLRGTSRGNEQYF.

This clonotype is categorized as medium-sized. The rearrangement uses TRBV7-6 and TRBJ2-7, with 12 positions matching TRBD1. The CDR3 is 15 amino acids. V gave up 1 base and J gave up 2 bases; unmatched junction bases: 0. The germline V gene has CDR1 SGHVS and CDR2 FNYEAQ. The DNA of the CDR3 is TGTGCCAGCAGCTTAGGGGACAGGGGGCCCTACGAGCAGTACTTC. Translated: CASSLGDRGPYEQYF.

This chain uses TRBV4-1 with TRBJ2-1, with 7 bases identical to TRBD1. Germline lookup yields CDR1 MGHRA and CDR2 YSYEKL. Trimming at V came to 0 bases and at J to 6 bases, leaving 11 bases not matched to a gene. The CDR3 sequence is 17 residues long. CDR3 in DNA: TGCGCCAGCAGCCAAGATCGGGGTAGGGGGCCCGGCAATGAGCAGTTCTTC. Translated: CASSQDRGRGPGNEQFF.

The V call is TRBV20-1, the J call TRBJ2-3; D might be TRBD2 (6 bases). The germline gives CDR1 DFQATT, CDR2 SNEGSKA (reference sequence). This CDR3 region has 14 residues. With 4 bases removed from V and 4 bases from J, the gap between germline ends came to 15 bases. CDR3 DNA sequence: TGCAGTGCTACAAGACCGGGACTCTCAGATACGCAGTATTTT. Protein sequence: CSATRPGLSDTQYF.

This clonotype has more than one count but fewer than ten. This rearrangement joins TRBV7-3 to TRBJ1-6; D unresolved. This CDR3 contains 16 residues. CDR1 is SGHTA, CDR2 FQGTGA, per germline. The V end lost 2 bases, the J end lost 7 bases, and 15 bases lay between the germline ends. In nucleotides, the CDR3 is TGTGCCAGCAGCTTACAAGGATGGGGAGGGAATTCACCCCTCCACTTT. Translating it yields CASSLQGWGGNSPLHF.

Within the sample, this clonotype is medium-sized. The chain has TRBV15 and TRBJ2-7, with 7 bases fitting TRBD1. V lost 0 bases, J lost 4 bases, and 3 bases stayed unmatched. Germline V lookup: CDR1 LNHNV, CDR2 YYDKDF (reference sequence). This CDR3 comprises 14 residues. This CDR3 reads CATSREGGRYEQYF. The CDR3 DNA reads TGTGCCACCAGCAGAGAAGGGGGCAGGTACGAGCAGTACTTC. The variable domain in full, completed from reference TRBV15 and TRBJ2-7, reads DAMVIQNPRYQVTQFGKPVTLSCSQTLNHNVMYWYQQKSSQAPKLLFHYYDKDFNNEADTPDNFQSRRPNTSFCFLDIRSPGLGDTAMYLCATSREGGRYEQYFGPGTRLTVT.

By share of the sample, this clonotype is medium-sized. The chain uses TRBV7-9 and TRBJ2-7; no reliable D call. The germline gives CDR1 SEHNR, CDR2 FQNEAQ (reference sequence). V lost 3 bases, J lost 4 bases, and 13 bases lay in between. The CDR3 runs to 14 residues. This CDR3 is CASSLSATYYEQYF. The DNA of the CDR3 is TGTGCCAGCAGCTTGTCTGCCACGTATTACGAGCAGTACTTC.

By share of the sample, this clonotype is medium-sized. This chain joins TRBV19 and TRBJ1-2; D gene uncertain. The CDR3 spans 14 residues. Germline V lookup: CDR1 LNHDA, CDR2 SQIVND (reference sequence). V dropped 4 bases and J dropped 7 bases, with 16 bases sitting between them. In DNA, the CDR3 is TGTGCCAGTAGTAGAGCAGCTCTAGCATCTGGCTACACCTTC. It is translated as CASSRAALASGYTF.

This clonotype turned up a few times. This chain links TRBV19 with TRBJ2-1, with D possibly called TRBD1 or TRBD2 (6 bases each). The CDR3 is 15 residues long. Germline CDR1 and CDR2: LNHDA and SQIVND (reference sequence). Trimming cost V 5 bases and J 9 bases, with 20 bases left between them. The CDR3 DNA reads TGTGCCAGTAGTCCCTGGGGGCCCCTGGGAGGTGAGCAGTTCTTC. This codes for CASSPWGPLGGEQFF.

The chain combines TRBV5-5 with TRBJ1-2; 10 nucleotides line up with TRBD1. Germline assignment: CDR1 SGHKS and CDR2 YYEKEE (reference sequence). V gave up 4 bases and J gave up 7 bases; unmatched junction bases: 7. The CDR3 totals 14 residues. CDR3 nucleotide sequence: TGTGCCAGCAGCCCGGGACAGGGGTCCCTTGGCTACACCTTC. It translates to CASSPGQGSLGYTF.

This chain links TRBV15 with TRBJ2-1; D is unclear. Germline loops: CDR1 LNHNV, CDR2 YYDKDF (reference sequence). The germline V and J ends were trimmed by 1 base and 5 bases, with 15 bases remaining between them. The CDR3 loop spans 16 amino acids. The CDR3 reads CATSRVESWVDNEQFF. The CDR3 DNA follows: TGTGCCACCAGCAGAGTCGAGTCTTGGGTAGACAATGAGCAGTTCTTC.

This chain connects TRBV20-1 to TRBJ1-1; perhaps TRBD1 as D (6 bases). The germline CDR1 and CDR2 sequences are DFQATT and SNEGSKA (reference sequence). The CDR3 has 14 amino acids. V was pared by 1 base and J by 3 bases, with 12 bases between. CDR3 loop: CSARVGQGYTEAFF. The CDR3 bases are TGCAGTGCTAGAGTCGGTCAGGGGTACACTGAAGCTTTCTTT.

The chain employs TRBV6-1 and TRBJ1-2, with D unclear. The CDR3 extends over 15 amino acids. V lost 6 bases and J 4 bases, leaving 18 bases between the germline ends. The germline gives CDR1 MNHNS, CDR2 SASEGT. The CDR3 DNA follows: TGTGCCAGCAGGGCTCCCCAAGGGCAGACCTATGGCTACACCTTC. This translates into CASRAPQGQTYGYTF.

Concerning this clonotype: The germline gene is not matched at one end of the junction; a read error may be the cause. The chain links TRBV6-1 to TRBJ2-7, with 10 bases that match TRBD2. The CDR3 consists of 15 residues. Looked up from germline, CDR1 is MNHNS and CDR2 is SASEGT. CDR3: CASSELAGGTFEEYF. The CDR3 nucleotides are TGTGCCAGCAGTGAATTAGCGGGGGGAACCTTCGAGGAGTACTTC.